The 25 T cell receptor beta chains below all came from one sample that was sequenced in a study of blood T cells in healthy people across ages. Using a J-beta primer mix together with a sample-barcoded 5' primer, a second PCR was run for roughly 6 to 11 cycles. From the 5' RACE reads, TCRdb called clonotypes with MiXCR, one entry per CDR3 protein. The sample has fewer than 1,000,000 distinct CDR3 sequences; under 45% are singletons. Sample: blood. These receptor sequences come from a man between 60 and 75 years old in good health.

The chain carries TRBV6-6 and TRBJ2-5; the D is unclear. Germline V lookup: CDR1 MNHNY, CDR2 SVGAGI (reference sequence). The germline V and J ends were trimmed by 6 bases and 11 bases, with 13 bases remaining between them. The CDR3 extends over 11 amino acids. The CDR3 region is CASSMDGPQYF. The CDR3 coding sequence is TGTGCCAGCAGCATGGACGGTCCGCAGTACTTC.

This sequence joins TRBV6-5 and TRBJ2-5, with 8 nucleotides matching TRBD2. The tail of the sequence fits TRBJ2-7 better, so the J call may be wrong. In germline, CDR1 is MNHEY, CDR2 SVGAGI. The CDR3 has 14 residues. The CDR3 bases are TGTGCCAGCAGTGCGCCGCTAGCGGGCTACGAGCAGTACTTC. It yields the protein CASSAPLAGYEQYF.

The J gene is TRBJ1-1, the V gene TRBV29-1; D is ambiguous. V lost 4 bases to trimming and J lost 4 bases, with 4 bases between them. Per the germline V gene, CDR1 is SQVTM and CDR2 is ANQGSEA. CDR3 size: 10 residues. The CDR3 nucleotides are TGCAGCGTTGTGAGCACTGAAGCTTTCTTT. This codes for CSVVSTEAFF.

The CDR3 nucleotides are TGTGCCTGGAATTTGGGACTAGCGGGGGGGCGCGATGAGCAGTTCTTC. Amino acids: CAWNLGLAGGRDEQFF. The chain employs TRBV30 and TRBJ2-7, with 16 bases lining up with TRBD2. Judging by the DNA end, TRBJ2-1 fits better; the J call may be wrong. The CDR3 totals 16 residues. Germline lookup yields CDR1 GTSNPN and CDR2 SVGIG (reference sequence).

The V gene is TRBV11-1, the J gene TRBJ2-1, with D possibly TRBD1 on 6 matching bases. The V gene's germline CDR1 is SGHAT and CDR2 FQDESV (reference sequence). Trimming stripped 1 base from V and 2 bases from J, with 9 bases between. This CDR3 contains 15 residues. The CDR3 loop reads CASSLDGTPYNEQFF. DNA of the CDR3: TGTGCCAGCAGCTTAGACGGGACACCCTACAATGAGCAGTTCTTC.

This clonotype was observed a few times. The chain carries TRBV27 and TRBJ2-7; 8 nucleotides line up with TRBD1. The CDR3 sequence is 15 residues long. Trimming cost V 2 bases and J 2 bases; bases outside gene matches: 5. CDR1 is MNHEY and CDR2 is SMNVEV in the germline V gene (reference sequence). The CDR3: CASSLTPGGPYEQYF. The CDR3 coding sequence is TGTGCCAGCAGTTTAACCCCAGGGGGCCCCTACGAGCAGTACTTC.

J is TRBJ2-1 and V is TRBV7-2; TRBD2 is a possible D gene (5 bases). V gave up 2 bases and J gave up 12 bases, with 17 bases separating them. Germline assignment: CDR1 SGHTA and CDR2 FQGNSA. The CDR3 totals 14 residues. The CDR3 region has the DNA TGTGCCAGCAGCTTACGGACTGTCGGTCCTGGGCAGTTCTTC. The encoded protein is CASSLRTVGPGQFF.

This sequence joins TRBV6-5 and TRBJ1-2, with TRBD1 as a possible D gene (5 bases). Germline values: CDR1 MNHEY, CDR2 SVGAGI. There are 13 residues in the CDR3. V shed 2 bases and J shed 10 bases, with 14 bases lying between them. The DNA for the CDR3 is TGTGCCAGCAGTTACCGTTCTCGACAGAACTACACCTTC. It translates to CASSYRSRQNYTF.

The chain couples TRBV2 to TRBJ2-3; possible D gene TRBD1, 6 bases. CDR3 length equals 16 residues. From germline, CDR1 is SNHLY and CDR2 FYNNEI. V was shortened by 1 base and J by 2 bases, with 13 bases between the two germline ends. The CDR3 is CASSEEAGAPTDTQYF. The CDR3 nucleotides are TGTGCCAGCAGTGAAGAGGCAGGGGCCCCCACAGATACGCAGTATTTT.

The chain couples TRBV29-1 to TRBJ2-3; 13 nucleotides line up with TRBD2. Germline CDR1 is SQVTM and CDR2 is ANQGSEA. This CDR3 spans 14 amino acids. V shed 3 bases and J 11 bases; nucleotides not matched to a gene: 8. This CDR3 reads CSVDTSGGAGGQYF. CDR3 DNA sequence: TGCAGCGTTGATACTAGCGGGGGGGCCGGTGGGCAGTATTTT.

A note on this clonotype: The conserved phenylalanine or tryptophan is not found at the CDR3 terminus, so this likely reflects a read error. Because the CDR3's place on the DNA is in doubt, the DNA is left out and the CDR3 is given as listed by TCRdb. This chain joins TRBV7-9 and TRBJ2-1; the table's D call TRBD1 went unverified against the DNA. The CDR3 length equals 17 residues, ends included. Germline CDR1 and CDR2: SEHNR and FQNEAQ (reference sequence). CDR3: CASSPPAGQGRHNEQFI.

V is TRBV2 and J is TRBJ2-1; no clear D. This CDR3 is 12 amino acids long. Per the germline V gene, CDR1 is SNHLY and CDR2 is FYNNEI. V was shortened by 4 bases and J by 4 bases, with 5 bases between the two germline ends. The CDR3 nucleotides are TGTGCCAGCAGTGCGGAGTACAATGAGCAGTTCTTC. Its translation is CASSAEYNEQFF.

This chain uses TRBV12-3 or TRBV12-4 with TRBJ2-4; D call uncertain. CDR3 length: 12 residues. The V end lost 3 bases, the J end lost 11 bases, and 11 bases lay between the germline ends. CDR3 residues: CASSFQVGVQYF. CDR3 in DNA: TGTGCCAGCAGTTTTCAGGTGGGTGTTCAGTACTTC.

This clonotype was seen only a few times. The rearrangement uses TRBV3-1 and TRBJ1-2; D uncertain. The CDR3 has 11 residues. CDR1 and CDR2 (germline): LGHDT, YNNKEL (reference sequence). Trimming took 1 base from V and 7 from J, leaving 4 bases between them. DNA of the CDR3: TGTGCCAGCAGCCAAGCGTCTGGCTACACCTTC. This translates into CASSQASGYTF.

In its sample, this clonotype was seen a few times. V usage is TRBV6-2 or TRBV6-3 and J usage is TRBJ2-1; D is unclear. Trimming took off 2 bases at V and 5 bases at J, with 16 bases between the two ends. Germline assignment: CDR1 MNHEY and CDR2 SVGEGT. CDR3 length equals 16 residues. In DNA, the CDR3 is TGTGCCAGCAGTTACCTCCCAGGCAGAACCAACAATGAGCAGTTCTTC. This encodes CASSYLPGRTNNEQFF.

Worth noting for this clonotype: A much larger clonotype is one base distant, so this may be a read error. CDR3 sequence (DNA): TGCGCCAGCAGCCATGGATTGGCGGGGAGCCTCACAGATACGCAGTATTTT. This codes for CASSHGLAGSLTDTQYF. The chain combines TRBV4-3 with TRBJ2-3, with D perhaps matching TRBD2 (6 bases). With 3 bases removed from V and 2 bases from J, the gap between germline ends came to 18 bases. The CDR3 sequence is 17 residues long. The germline CDR1 and CDR2 sequences are LGHNA and YSLEER.

The sample holds a few counts of this clonotype. V usage is TRBV6-2 or TRBV6-3 and J usage is TRBJ1-5, with 7 bases matching TRBD1. The germline V gene has CDR1 MNHEY and CDR2 SVGEGT. This CDR3 has 13 amino acids. J was trimmed by 3 bases and V by 6 bases; bases with no gene match: 2. The DNA for the CDR3 is TGTGCCAGCAGGGACAGGTACAATCAGCCCCAGCATTTT. This gives the protein CASRDRYNQPQHF.

The chain's CDR3 is CATSAWGNNQPQHF. CDR3 DNA: TGTGCCACCAGCGCCTGGGGTAATAATCAGCCCCAGCATTTT. The chain joins TRBV15 to TRBJ1-5; D is ambiguous. The CDR3 extends over 14 amino acids. Per germline, CDR1 LNHNV and CDR2 YYDKDF (reference sequence). V was trimmed by 5 bases and J by 4 bases, leaving 12 bases between them.

The chain combines TRBV15 with TRBJ2-7; D perhaps matches TRBD2 (6 bases). Germline V gene sequence: CDR1 LNHNV, CDR2 YYDKDF (reference sequence). The CDR3 is made up of 14 amino acids. V was shortened by 5 bases and J by 8 bases, with 19 bases between the two germline ends. CDR3 nucleotide sequence: TGTGCCACCAGCTCTTCCGGGACTCAGTACAAGCAGTACTTC. This translates into CATSSSGTQYKQYF. Drawing the rest from reference TRBV15 and TRBJ2-7, the complete variable domain is DAMVIQNPRYQVTQFGKPVTLSCSQTLNHNVMYWYQQKSSQAPKLLFHYYDKDFNNEADTPDNFQSRRPNTSFCFLDIRSPGLGDTAMYLCATSSSGTQYKQYFGPGTRLTVT.

This clonotype appeared a few times. The chain combines TRBV20-1 with TRBJ2-7; a possible D gene is TRBD1 (6 bases). The CDR3 has 14 amino acids. The germline gives CDR1 DFQATT, CDR2 SNEGSKA (reference sequence). Between the trimmed V and J ends, which lost 0 bases and 6 bases, there was a span of 15 bases. CDR3 nucleotide sequence: TGCAGTGCTAGAGATCCCGGGACAATCCTCGAGCAGTACTTC. Its translation is CSARDPGTILEQYF.

This clonotype was observed a handful of times. V is TRBV4-3 and J is TRBJ2-7; 11 nucleotides match TRBD1. The germline V gene has CDR1 LGHNA and CDR2 YSLEER. There are 15 residues in the CDR3. V was pared by 2 bases and J by 3 bases, with 3 bases of the junction left unmatched. The CDR3 here is CASSQFGTGGYEQYF. CDR3 bases: TGCGCCAGCAGCCAATTCGGGACAGGGGGCTACGAGCAGTACTTC.

This clonotype was counted a few times. The rearrangement joins TRBV11-2 to TRBJ2-4, with D perhaps TRBD1 (6 bases). The end of the DNA is better explained by TRBJ2-7, so the J call may be wrong. The CDR3 is made up of 13 amino acids. Germline CDR1 reads SGHAT; CDR2 reads FQNNGV. CDR3 coding DNA: TGTGCCAGTACTCTTGGACAGCTCTACGAGCAGTACTTC. As protein: CASTLGQLYEQYF.

Only a few counts were recorded for this clonotype. The chain joins TRBV11-2 to TRBJ2-5; 9 positions agree with TRBD1. The CDR3 is made up of 15 amino acids. Germline CDR1 SGHAT, CDR2 FQNNGV. The J segment lost 5 bases and the V segment lost 5 bases, leaving 9 bases of the junction unmatched. The CDR3 DNA reads TGTGCCAGCAGCCACTTGACAGGGGGGGAGGAGACCCAGTACTTC. It yields the protein CASSHLTGGEETQYF.

This clonotype is a singleton in its sample. The junction departs from the called germline gene at one end, perhaps through a read error. The chain has TRBV5-4 and TRBJ1-1; D is perhaps TRBD1 (5 bases). CDR3 length equals 12 residues. CDR1 and CDR2 from the germline V gene are SGHNT and YYREEE (reference sequence). In DNA form, the CDR3 reads TGTGCCAGCAGCTTCGGGACCACTGGAGCTTTCTTT. Its protein product is CASSFGTTGAFF.

This clonotype has a handful of counts. The chain recombines TRBV4-3 with TRBJ2-7, with D maybe TRBD1 (5 bases). V was pared by 1 base and J by 0 bases, with 13 bases between. The CDR3 covers 16 residues. The V gene's germline CDR1 is LGHNA and CDR2 YSLEER. The CDR3 bases are TGCGCCAGCAGCCAAGGTCGGACACTCTCCTCCTACGAGCAGTACTTC. Protein sequence: CASSQGRTLSSYEQYF.